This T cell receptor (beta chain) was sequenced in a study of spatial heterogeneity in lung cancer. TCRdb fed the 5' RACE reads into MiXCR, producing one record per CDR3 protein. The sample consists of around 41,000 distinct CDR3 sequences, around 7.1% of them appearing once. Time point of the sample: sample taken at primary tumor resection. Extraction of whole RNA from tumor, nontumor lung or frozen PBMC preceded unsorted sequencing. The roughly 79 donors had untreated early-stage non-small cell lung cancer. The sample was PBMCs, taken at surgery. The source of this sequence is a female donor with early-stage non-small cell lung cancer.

The CDR3 bases are TGCAGTGCTAGCGGGGGGAGGAGCTCCTACGAGCAGTACTTC. Amino acids: CSASGGRSSYEQYF. The rearrangement joins TRBV20-1 to TRBJ2-7, with 7 bases lining up with TRBD2. Trimming took 3 bases from V and 0 from J; bases not matched to a gene: 5. Germline lookup yields CDR1 DFQATT and CDR2 SNEGSKA (reference sequence). The CDR3 runs to 14 residues.